Below, 23 T cell receptor beta chains from the same sample are listed, as sequenced in a study of tumor-infiltrating lymphocytes in primary liver carcinoma. A constant-region primer served to make TCR beta cDNA from about 500 ng total RNA. Libraries for TCR beta were built through three nested multiplex PCR rounds, which together made up a slightly modified ARM-PCR procedure. The study ran its first two PCR rounds for roughly 10 cycles each, using TRBV1-TRBV30 forward primers and a C-beta reverse primer. TCRdb reprocessed the multiplex PCR reads with MiXCR, giving one entry per CDR3 protein. Among around 190,000 distinct CDR3 sequences listed, around four fifths were seen once. Co-extraction of both nucleic acids (RNA and DNA) used about 20-34 mg of unsorted bulk tissue. Sequencing was carried out using tumor tissue from primary liver carcinoma. These receptors were obtained from a man aged 35 to 55 with primary liver carcinoma and hepatitis B virus infection.

For this clonotype: Mismatch with germline at one junction end may stem from a read error. The chain uses TRBV7-9 and TRBJ2-2, with D tentatively TRBD1 (5 bases). Germline lookup yields CDR1 SEHNR and CDR2 FQNEAQ (reference sequence). This CDR3 has 16 residues. CDR3 region: CAISLVLQGWNRELFF. For the CDR3, the DNA is TGTGCCATCAGCTTAGTTCTTCAGGGTTGGAACAGGGAGCTGTTTTTT.

The chain links TRBV29-1 to TRBJ2-2, with 9 bases identical to TRBD2. The CDR3 spans 15 residues. The junction had 13 bases not matched to a gene; V was cut back by 5 bases and J by 9 bases. Germline CDR1 reads SQVTM; CDR2 reads ANQGSEA. CDR3 bases: TGCAGCGTTAGGACTAGCGCGGCGAATACCCGGGAGCTGTTTTTT. This encodes CSVRTSAANTRELFF.

The V gene is TRBV28, the J gene TRBJ2-5, with D maybe TRBD1 (6 bases). The germline V gene has CDR1 MDHEN and CDR2 SYDVKM. This CDR3 spans 13 amino acids. The V gene lost 11 bases and the J gene lost 4 bases, with 17 bases spanning the gap. The CDR3 DNA reads TGTGCCTGGAGAAAACAGGGTCCAGAGACCCAGTACTTC. Amino acid sequence: CAWRKQGPETQYF.

The rearrangement links TRBV20-1 to TRBJ2-7, with D tentatively TRBD2 (5 bases). The CDR3 is 13 amino acids. The V and J ends lost 6 bases and 7 bases respectively, with 19 bases between them. Germline CDR1 DFQATT, CDR2 SNEGSKA (reference sequence). The CDR3 DNA sequence: TGCAGTGCCCTGCACCAACGGGGTGGGGAGCAGTACTTC. Residues: CSALHQRGGEQYF.

As regards this clonotype: At one of its ends the junction is not consistent with the germline gene, which may arise from a read error. The V call is TRBV12-3 or TRBV12-4, the J call TRBJ1-4, with D possibly matching TRBD1 (5 bases). The CDR3 length is 15 residues. CDR3 sequence reads: CASSFSLGGIEKLFF. The DNA for the CDR3 is TGTGCCAGCAGTTTCAGTCTGGGGGGGATTGAAAAACTGTTTTTC.

The CDR3 reads CSAGGGANRSQHF. In DNA form, the CDR3 reads TGCAGCGCCGGAGGGGGTGCGAATCGGTCCCAGCATTTT. The chain employs TRBV29-1 and TRBJ1-5, with D tentatively TRBD1 (6 bases). Looked up from germline, CDR1 is SQVTM and CDR2 is ANQGSEA. With 7 bases removed from V and 11 bases from J, the gap between germline ends came to 21 bases. CDR3 length: 13 residues.

Turning to this clonotype: At one end, the junction sequence differs from germline, possibly due to a read error. CDR3 DNA sequence: TGTACCTGGAGTAAGGGGGACCACCTAACTGAACAGTTCTTC. This sequence encodes CTWSKGDHLTEQFF. The chain links TRBV30 to TRBJ2-1, with a weak D call TRBD1 (6 bases). The germline CDR1 and CDR2 sequences are GTSNPN and SVGIG (reference sequence). There are 14 residues in the CDR3.

As for this clonotype: The conserved closing phenylalanine or tryptophan is absent in this CDR3, likely reflecting a read error. The chain couples TRBV6-2 or TRBV6-3 to TRBJ2-3; D is ambiguous. Trimming took off 6 bases at V and 0 bases at J, with 13 bases between the two ends. CDR1 and CDR2 (germline): MNHEY, SVGEGT. CDR3 length: 15 amino acids. CDR3 bases: TGTGCCAGCAGCCTATCCCCGGACAGCACAGATACGCAGTATATT. It yields the protein CASSLSPDSTDTQYI.

With regard to this clonotype: At one end the junction does not follow the germline gene, possibly because of a read error. The chain carries TRBV6-6 and TRBJ1-6, with 8 bases lining up with TRBD1. This CDR3 has 13 residues. The V gene's germline CDR1 is MNHNY and CDR2 SVGAGI (reference sequence). The CDR3 sequence: CASNTTGVSPLNF. The DNA of the CDR3 is TGTGCCAGCAATACGACAGGGGTTTCGCCCCTCAACTTT.

This clonotype was seen once. The V call is TRBV6-1, the J call TRBJ2-5, with D unclear. The germline V and J ends were trimmed by 10 bases and 6 bases, with 21 bases remaining between them. This CDR3 region has 14 residues. Per germline, CDR1 MNHNS and CDR2 SASEGT. In DNA, the CDR3 is TGTGCCACCGCGGACCTGAGAGCACAAAAGACCCAGTACTTC. This codes for CATADLRAQKTQYF.

As concerns this clonotype: The germline gene is not matched at one end of the junction; a read error may be the cause. The V and J genes are TRBV29-1 and TRBJ2-2; D may be TRBD2 (5 bases). Germline V gene data show CDR1 as SQVTM and CDR2 as ANQGSEA. The CDR3 totals 14 residues. CDR3 region: CSVDTLGNTWELLF. In DNA form, the CDR3 reads TGCAGCGTTGATACGCTGGGGAACACCTGGGAGCTGTTATTT.

This clonotype was seen at least ten times. The chain is built from TRBV11-2 and TRBJ2-3, with D possibly being TRBD1 or TRBD2 (5 bases each). The V end was cut by 2 bases, the J end by 5 bases, with 14 bases between. Germline V gives CDR1 SGHAT, CDR2 FQNNGV. The CDR3 runs 15 residues. Here the CDR3 DNA reads TGTGCCAGCAGCTTACGACCGACGAGGGGAGATACGCAGTATTTT. As protein: CASSLRPTRGDTQYF.

This clonotype was seen a single time. The chain combines TRBV11-2 with TRBJ2-6; weak D call: TRBD2 (5 bases). The CDR3 contains 15 residues. CDR1 is SGHAT and CDR2 is FQNNGV in the germline V gene. The CDR3 is CTIQRPHSGANVLTF. In nucleotides, the CDR3 is TGTACCATCCAGCGGCCGCACTCTGGGGCCAACGTCCTGACTTTC.

The sample holds many counts of this clonotype. The chain combines TRBV6-1 with TRBJ2-7, with TRBD1 matching over 8 bases. This CDR3 region has 16 residues. Trimming cost V 6 bases and J 0 bases; bases outside gene matches: 10. The germline V gene has CDR1 MNHNS and CDR2 SASEGT. In DNA, the CDR3 is TGTGCCAGCAGCCCTCGCCGGGACAGGAGCTCCTACGAGCAGTACTTC. Amino acid sequence: CASSPRRDRSSYEQYF.

The sample holds a few counts of this clonotype. At one of its ends the junction is not consistent with the germline gene, which may arise from a read error. This chain joins TRBV29-1 and TRBJ2-2, with D possibly being TRBD2 (6 bases). Germline CDR1 is SQVTM and CDR2 is ANQGSEA. The CDR3 is 15 amino acids. The CDR3 here is CSVGTIAANTGELFF. The CDR3 DNA is TGCAGCGTTGGGACTATCGCGGCGAACACTGGGGAGCTATTTTTT.

This clonotype is a singleton in its sample. A read error may account for a junction end that differs from germline. The rearrangement joins TRBV11-3 to TRBJ2-3, with TRBD2 matching over 8 bases. The V gene's germline CDR1 is SGHNT and CDR2 YENEEA. CDR3 length: 16 amino acids. The CDR3 bases are TGTACCAGCAGCTTAGACAGCGGGGGTATAACAGATACGCATTATTTT. Encoded protein: CTSSLDSGGITDTHYF. Using reference TRBV11-3 and TRBJ2-3 for the parts outside the CDR3, the full variable domain is EAGVVQSPRYKIIEKKQPVAFWCNPISGHNTLYWYLQNLGQGPELLIRYENEEAVDDSQLPKDRFSAERLKGVDSTLKIQPAELGDSAVYLCTSSLDSGGITDTHYFGPGTRLTVL.

On this clonotype: As the CDR3 is not closed by the conserved phenylalanine or tryptophan, this likely results from a read error. The chain links TRBV14 to TRBJ2-1; possible D gene TRBD1, 6 bases. CDR3 length: 16 amino acids. CDR1 is SGHDN, CDR2 FVKESK, per germline. The CDR3 loop reads CASRQYPGPGDNEQFS. As DNA, the CDR3 is TGTGCCAGCAGACAATACCCCGGGCCAGGGGACAATGAACAGTTCTCC.

As for this clonotype: The junction departs from germline at one end; a sequencing error may be responsible. The chain has TRBV12-3 or TRBV12-4 and TRBJ2-5; 8 bases map to TRBD2. The CDR3 has 13 amino acids. The CDR3, as DNA: TGTGCCACCAGGCGGGGGGACGGAGAGACCCAATACTTC. Its protein is CATRRGDGETQYF.

A remark on this clonotype: The junction shows a germline mismatch at one end, possibly a read error. J is TRBJ2-2 and V is TRBV5-1; 11 positions match TRBD2. Germline assignment: CDR1 SGHRS and CDR2 YFSETQ. The CDR3 sequence is 16 residues long. The CDR3 DNA sequence: TGTGCCAGCAACGTACTAGCGGGAGTAGATACCGGGGAGCTGTTTTTT. Protein sequence: CASNVLAGVDTGELFF.

This clonotype was seen a handful of times. With a much larger clone just one base away, this may be a read error. The chain employs TRBV30 and TRBJ1-1, with D possibly being TRBD1 (5 bases). The CDR3 length is 14 residues. CDR1 and CDR2 (germline): GTSNPN, SVGIG (reference sequence). V lost 0 bases and J lost 4, with 12 bases in between. The CDR3 DNA is TGTGCCTGGAGTGTAGGGGCGCTGGGCACTGAAGCTTTCTTT. This translates into CAWSVGALGTEAFF.

V and J are TRBV11-2 and TRBJ2-5; weak D call: TRBD1 (6 bases). Germline V lookup: CDR1 SGHAT, CDR2 FQNNGV. The ends were cut back, 8 bases at V and 8 bases at J, with 24 bases in the middle. This CDR3 spans 15 amino acids. CDR3 nucleotides: TGTGCCAGCTGCCCCCGCTCAGCCCCAGGGGTAACCCAGTACTTC. This codes for CASCPRSAPGVTQYF.

Note on this clonotype: One junction end disagrees with the germline gene, perhaps due to a read error. The CDR3 protein is CASSEKGNPNSPIHF. CDR3 bases: TGTGCCAGCAGCGAGAAGGGAAACCCAAATTCACCCATCCACTTT. The chain uses TRBV6-4 and TRBJ1-6; the D is unclear. This CDR3 spans 15 amino acids. CDR1 and CDR2 from the germline V gene are MRHNA and SNTAGT.

Remarks on this clonotype: Likely a read error: the CDR3 ends without its conserved phenylalanine or tryptophan. The chain has TRBV12-3 or TRBV12-4 and TRBJ2-7, with D unresolved. CDR3 length: 11 residues. CDR3 sequence (DNA): TGTGCCAGCAGTCGATCCTACGATCAGTACTTA. Amino acids: CASSRSYDQYL.